Here is one T cell receptor (beta chain) with its context. Its specificity is unknown. Trimming took 1 base from V and 5 from J, leaving 15 bases between them. The CDR3 is 15 amino acids. CDR1 SGHNT and CDR2 YYREEE come from the germline V gene (reference sequence). The data were obtained in a study of T cell responses to AZD1222 COVID-19 vaccine. Repertoires were generated with immunoSEQ multiplex PCR, while TCRdb's copy carries only in-frame clones and drops some. Of roughly 140,000 clones listed, around 86% are singletons. Study-level points and caveats: Repertoire sampling was restricted to post-peak T cell response timepoints. At baseline, just a handful of AZD1222 recipients tested seropositive. White British ancestry dominated among donors, who included more females, and clonal diversity was possibly underestimated. Spike-specific TCR breadth and depth rose after two AZD1222 doses.

The J gene is TRBJ1-1, the V gene TRBV5-4, with D tentatively TRBD1 (6 bases). The sequencing used peripheral blood, collected on day 0 of MenACWY control vaccination. This TCR came from an adult in good health. CDR3 sequence: CASSLPGGGITEAFF. The DNA of the CDR3 is TGTGCCAGCAGCTTGCCTGGGGGCGGAATAACTGAAGCTTTCTTT. The complete variable domain, with remaining parts taken from reference TRBV5-4 and TRBJ1-1, reads ETGVTQSPTHLIKTRGQQVTLRCSSQSGHNTVSWYQQALGQGPQFIFQYYREEENGRGNFPPRFSGLQFPNYSSELNVNALELDDSALYLCASSLPGGGITEAFFGQGTRLTVV.